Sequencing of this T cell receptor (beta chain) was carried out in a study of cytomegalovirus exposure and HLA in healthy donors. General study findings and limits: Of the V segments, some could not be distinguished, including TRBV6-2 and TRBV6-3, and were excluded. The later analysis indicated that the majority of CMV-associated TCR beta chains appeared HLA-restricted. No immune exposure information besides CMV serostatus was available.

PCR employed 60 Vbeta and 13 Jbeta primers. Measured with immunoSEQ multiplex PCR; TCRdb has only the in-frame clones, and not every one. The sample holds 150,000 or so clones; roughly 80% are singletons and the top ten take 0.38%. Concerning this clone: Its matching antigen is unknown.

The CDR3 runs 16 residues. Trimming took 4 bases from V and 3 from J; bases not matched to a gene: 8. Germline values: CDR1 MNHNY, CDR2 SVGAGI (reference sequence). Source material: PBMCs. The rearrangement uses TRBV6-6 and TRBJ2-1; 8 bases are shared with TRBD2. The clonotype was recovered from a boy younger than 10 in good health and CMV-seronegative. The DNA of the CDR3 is TGTGCCAGCAGTTTCCTTAGCGGGACCCACTACAATGAGCAGTTCTTC. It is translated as CASSFLSGTHYNEQFF.